These T cell receptor beta chains were read from a single sample in a study of response to subunit inactivated influenza vaccine. In TCRdb, the RT-PCR reads were re-called with MiXCR into one record per CDR3 protein. The profile shows fewer than 700,000 distinct CDR3 sequences, approximately 12% of them singletons. The sample was PBMCs from blood, taken roughly 45 days after vaccination. These receptors were obtained from a man in his fifties who received an inactivated influenza vaccine. Both conserved end residues are part of each CDR3. D genes are given only for firm matches.

d_call: TRBD2
j_call: TRBJ2-5
v_call: TRBV5-1
cdr3_aa: CASSFKRLAGFDGQETQYF

d_call: TRBD2
j_call: TRBJ2-3
v_call: TRBV20-1
cdr3_aa: CSARDPPGLATDTQYF

d_call: TRBD2
j_call: TRBJ2-5
v_call: TRBV29-1
cdr3_aa: CSVEKAGVGETQYF

d_call: TRBD1
j_call: TRBJ2-7
v_call: TRBV12-3/TRBV12-4
cdr3_aa: CASSLGTGRHEQYF

d_call: TRBD2
j_call: TRBJ2-2
v_call: TRBV20-1
cdr3_aa: CSARSGLAANTGELFF

d_call: TRBD1
j_call: TRBJ2-7
v_call: TRBV4-1
cdr3_aa: CASSQGGTGLLYEQYF

d_call: .
j_call: TRBJ2-2
v_call: TRBV20-1
cdr3_aa: CSASRTGGELFF

d_call: TRBD2
j_call: TRBJ2-7
v_call: TRBV10-3
cdr3_aa: CATMTSGGPYEQYF

d_call: TRBD2
j_call: TRBJ2-5
v_call: TRBV7-2
cdr3_aa: CASKDGGSGQETQYF

d_call: .
j_call: TRBJ2-5
v_call: TRBV10-3
cdr3_aa: CAISESRVGEETQYF

d_call: .
j_call: TRBJ2-3
v_call: TRBV5-5
cdr3_aa: CASSTDSPPGDTQYF

d_call: .
j_call: TRBJ2-6
v_call: TRBV6-4
cdr3_aa: CASSEVSGANVLTF

d_call: .
j_call: TRBJ2-4
v_call: TRBV21-1
cdr3_aa: CASPDRVAKNIQYF

d_call: TRBD1
j_call: TRBJ2-1
v_call: TRBV7-9
cdr3_aa: CASSLKRTGGRDEQFF

d_call: .
j_call: TRBJ2-1
v_call: TRBV5-1
cdr3_aa: CASPQWQFF

d_call: TRBD1
j_call: TRBJ1-5
v_call: TRBV15
cdr3_aa: CATSGTGSRQPQHF

d_call: .
j_call: TRBJ2-1
v_call: TRBV27
cdr3_aa: CASQIGTLGGNEQFF

d_call: TRBD1
j_call: TRBJ2-1
v_call: TRBV7-2
cdr3_aa: CASSLAGQGENEQFF

d_call: .
j_call: TRBJ1-1
v_call: TRBV28
cdr3_aa: CASSLHGTGEAFF

d_call: .
j_call: TRBJ2-7
v_call: TRBV5-5
cdr3_aa: CASSLERVYEQYF

d_call: .
j_call: TRBJ1-6
v_call: TRBV6-1
cdr3_aa: CASSGEDSSPLHF

d_call: .
j_call: TRBJ2-1
v_call: TRBV12-3/TRBV12-4
cdr3_aa: CASRQSAGNEQFF

d_call: TRBD1
j_call: TRBJ2-5
v_call: TRBV20-1
cdr3_aa: CSASRQGQETQYF

d_call: .
j_call: TRBJ2-3
v_call: TRBV29-1
cdr3_aa: CSVEVLLDSSDTQYF

d_call: .
j_call: TRBJ2-2
v_call: TRBV7-2
cdr3_aa: CASRNGHLNNGELFF

d_call: .
j_call: TRBJ1-6
v_call: TRBV6-5
cdr3_aa: CASSYGTAHSPLHF

d_call: .
j_call: TRBJ2-1
v_call: TRBV18
cdr3_aa: CASSPRDGPYNEQFF

d_call: .
j_call: TRBJ2-7
v_call: TRBV7-6
cdr3_aa: CASSARATYEQYF

d_call: .
j_call: TRBJ2-7
v_call: TRBV7-9
cdr3_aa: CASGGNEQYF

d_call: .
j_call: TRBJ2-1
v_call: TRBV7-7
cdr3_aa: CASSLAGPQSSYNEQFF

d_call: TRBD2
j_call: TRBJ2-1
v_call: TRBV28
cdr3_aa: CASSFGGTYLGGEQFF

d_call: .
j_call: TRBJ1-2
v_call: TRBV29-1
cdr3_aa: CSVGGYGYTF

d_call: TRBD2
j_call: TRBJ2-1
v_call: TRBV29-1
cdr3_aa: CSVPTSGSHNEQFF

d_call: TRBD1
j_call: TRBJ1-1
v_call: TRBV5-1
cdr3_aa: CASSRQGGPNTEAFF

d_call: TRBD1
j_call: TRBJ1-5
v_call: TRBV28
cdr3_aa: CASRVNRGSISHQPQHF

d_call: TRBD2
j_call: TRBJ2-7
v_call: TRBV28
cdr3_aa: CASSFISGGPGYEQYF

d_call: TRBD2
j_call: TRBJ2-3
v_call: TRBV5-1
cdr3_aa: CASSLLAGATDTQYF

d_call: .
j_call: TRBJ2-1
v_call: TRBV7-2
cdr3_aa: CASSTGGSQFF

d_call: TRBD1
j_call: TRBJ2-1
v_call: TRBV7-3
cdr3_aa: CASSLWGTGYNEQFF

d_call: TRBD2
j_call: TRBJ2-1
v_call: TRBV28
cdr3_aa: CASSWVAGANYNEQFF

d_call: TRBD2
j_call: TRBJ2-1
v_call: TRBV2
cdr3_aa: CASSFPRGSYNEQFF

d_call: .
j_call: TRBJ2-7
v_call: TRBV12-3/TRBV12-4
cdr3_aa: CASSLNYINEQYF

d_call: TRBD2
j_call: TRBJ2-7
v_call: TRBV4-2
cdr3_aa: CASSQEWEGRDEQYF

d_call: .
j_call: TRBJ1-5
v_call: TRBV12-3/TRBV12-4
cdr3_aa: CASSQSFSNQPQHF

d_call: .
j_call: TRBJ2-1
v_call: TRBV6-1
cdr3_aa: CASSESFNRGGYNEQFF